The clone carrying this TCR beta chain was seen more than once but under ten times. Its antigen remains unidentified. Amplification of TCR beta CDR3 regions used RNA as the template. The study used the HTBI primer set for a first-round RT-PCR of the TCR CDR3. MiXCR was run by TCRdb on the multiplex PCR reads, yielding one entry per CDR3 protein. The sample lists 270,000 or so distinct CDR3 sequences; around 15% were seen once. The CDR3 spans 16 residues. Germline CDR1 reads LGHNA; CDR2 reads YNFKEQ. The J segment lost 1 base and the V segment lost 4 bases, leaving 5 bases of the junction unmatched. This sample is drawn from a study of T cells in Graves' hyperthyroidism and ophthalmopathy. Study-level points and caveats: Ophthalmopathy was separated from stable hyperthyroidism by a 13 V-J model.

V and J are TRBV4-2 and TRBJ1-1; 11 bases are a match to TRBD1. Sequenced sample: blood. This TCR came from a woman aged 45 to 65 with Graves' hyperthyroidism that later progressed to Graves' ophthalmopathy. The CDR3 DNA reads TGTGCCAGCAGCCGCGGGACAGGGGGGGGGAACACTGAAGCTTTCTTT. Translated: CASSRGTGGGNTEAFF.